These 19 T cell receptor beta chains originate from one sample sequenced in a study of metastatic and nonmetastatic thyroid tumors. MiXCR re-clonotyped the PCR reads for TCRdb. Here the sample spans 21,000 or so clones, under 25% being singletons. No treatment of any kind had been given to any patient before thyroid surgery. The sample was tumor tissue. Every receptor here comes from a female donor with papillary thyroid cancer or a benign thyroid nodule (not recorded which). Some clones in this sample may be carry-over from other donors' samples.

The genes are TRBV27 and TRBJ2-7; no firm D call. Germline-derived CDR1 and CDR2 are MNHEY and SMNVEV (reference sequence). This CDR3 spans 14 amino acids. Trimming left V 5 bases short and J 4 bases short, with 15 bases between. CDR3 sequence: CASSRWGTVYEQYF. As DNA, the CDR3 is TGTGCCAGCAGTCGGTGGGGAACGGTATACGAGCAGTACTTC.

This clone was counted many times. This chain's CDR3 is CASSLASGVYNEQFF. The CDR3 DNA follows: TGTGCCAGCAGTTTAGCTAGCGGGGTTTACAATGAGCAGTTCTTC. This chain links TRBV12-3 or TRBV12-4 with TRBJ2-1, with 8 bases fitting TRBD2. The CDR3 extends over 15 amino acids. The junction had 2 bases not matched to a gene; V was cut back by 0 bases and J by 4 bases.

This clone was recorded a few times. The gene calls are TRBV20-1 and TRBJ1-3, with 9 bases fitting TRBD1. V lost 6 bases and J lost 13; bases outside the gene matches: 16. CDR3 length equals 14 residues. The germline V gene encodes CDR1 DFQATT and CDR2 SNEGSKA (reference sequence). The CDR3 region has the DNA TGCAGTGCATTCGTAGGACAGGGGTCTGAGGAAATATATTTT. This sequence encodes CSAFVGQGSEEIYF.

The gene calls are TRBV6-2 or TRBV6-3 and TRBJ2-6; D may be TRBD1 (5 bases). V dropped 0 bases and J dropped 1 base, with 10 bases sitting between them. Germline CDR1 reads MNHEY; CDR2 reads SVGEGT. CDR3 size: 17 residues. The CDR3 DNA reads TGTGCCAGCAGTTACTCAAACTCAGGGTCTGGGGCCAACGTCCTGACTTTC. It translates to CASSYSNSGSGANVLTF.

This clone ranks as medium-sized. The sample holds other DNA sequences that translate to the same CDR3. The J gene is TRBJ1-2, the V gene TRBV19, with D uncertain. The CDR3 sequence is 12 residues long. The germline CDR1 and CDR2 sequences are LNHDA and SQIVND (reference sequence). V was cut by 6 bases and J by 8 bases, with 13 bases left in between. CDR3 DNA sequence: TGTGCCAGTAGATTGACAAATCGAGGCTACACCTTC. This gives the protein CASRLTNRGYTF.

The genes are TRBV20-1 and TRBJ2-7; 8 positions agree with TRBD1. Germline V lookup: CDR1 DFQATT, CDR2 SNEGSKA (reference sequence). V shed 7 bases and J 3 bases; nucleotides not matched to a gene: 8. This CDR3 has 13 residues. The CDR3 loop is CSGRGDRLYEQYF. CDR3 coding DNA: TGCAGTGGCAGGGGGGACAGGCTCTACGAGCAGTACTTC.

The chain employs TRBV11-3 and TRBJ1-1, with D perhaps TRBD1 (6 bases). Germline CDR1 is SGHNT and CDR2 is YENEEA. The CDR3 extends over 12 amino acids. V shed 5 bases and J shed 7 bases, with 11 bases lying between them. CDR3 nucleotide sequence: TGTGCCAGCAGCCTCTCAGGGGTTGAAGCTTTCTTT. Translation: CASSLSGVEAFF.

About this clone itself: The identical CDR3 is also encoded by other nucleotide sequences in the sample. The chain joins TRBV9 to TRBJ1-3, with 7 bases lining up with TRBD1. The V segment lost 5 bases and the J segment 3 bases; nucleotides outside the gene matches: 11. From germline, CDR1 is SGDLS and CDR2 YYNGEE. The CDR3 is 16 amino acids. DNA of the CDR3: TGTGCCAGCAGTGCTCATTCGACAGGGAGTGGAAACACCATATATTTT. Translated: CASSAHSTGSGNTIYF.

J is TRBJ2-7 and V is TRBV20-1; D remains ambiguous. V lost 1 base to trimming and J lost 1 base, with 8 bases between them. CDR3 length: 13 amino acids. Germline-derived CDR1 and CDR2 are DFQATT and SNEGSKA (reference sequence). CDR3: CSARVYGSYEQYF. CDR3 DNA sequence: TGCAGTGCTAGAGTTTACGGATCCTACGAGCAGTACTTC.

The J gene is TRBJ2-5, the V gene TRBV6-1, with D uncertain. The germline V gene has CDR1 MNHNS and CDR2 SASEGT. CDR3 length: 13 amino acids. The V gene lost 6 bases and the J gene lost 8 bases, with 16 bases spanning the gap. CDR3 region: CASRNTEKRTQYF. CDR3 bases: TGTGCCAGCAGGAACACTGAGAAAAGAACCCAGTACTTC.

This clone was counted once. A much larger clone lies one base from this, so it may be a read error. This sequence joins TRBV5-1 and TRBJ2-1; maybe TRBD1 (5 bases). With 4 bases removed from V and 7 bases from J, the gap between germline ends came to 21 bases. CDR1 is SGHRS and CDR2 is YFSETQ in the germline V gene. The CDR3 contains 16 residues. CDR3 DNA: TGCGCCAGCAGCCCGGAACAGGTGAAACGCTCGAATGAGCAGTTCTTC. Translating it yields CASSPEQVKRSNEQFF.

This clone has at least ten counts. The genes are TRBV7-8 and TRBJ2-3, with 15 nucleotides matching TRBD2. V lost 5 bases to trimming and J lost 5 bases; unmatched junction nucleotides: 8. The CDR3 contains 17 residues. Germline V gene data show CDR1 as SGHVS and CDR2 as FQNEAQ. The CDR3 reads CASSIGLAGGPIDTQYF. CDR3 coding DNA: TGTGCCAGCAGCATCGGACTAGCGGGAGGGCCCATAGATACGCAGTATTTT. Supplemented by reference TRBV7-8 and TRBJ2-3, the full variable domain reads GAGVSQSPRYKVAKRGQDVALRCDPISGHVSLFWYQQALGQGPEFLTYFQNEAQLDKSGLPSDRFFAERPEGSVSTLKIQRTQQEDSAVYLCASSIGLAGGPIDTQYFGPGTRLTVL.

V usage is TRBV20-1 and J usage is TRBJ2-1; possible D gene TRBD2, 6 bases. Trimming removed 2 bases at V and 6 bases at J, with 14 bases between. Germline CDR1 is DFQATT and CDR2 is SNEGSKA (reference sequence). The CDR3 extends over 14 amino acids. The CDR3 loop reads CSARQRAGFNEQFF. CDR3 nucleotide sequence: TGCAGTGCTAGACAGCGGGCAGGATTCAATGAGCAGTTCTTC.

This clone was picked up many times. V and J are TRBV9 and TRBJ2-7, with D tentatively TRBD1 (5 bases). This CDR3 is built from 15 residues. Germline V lookup: CDR1 SGDLS, CDR2 YYNGEE. Trimming took 4 bases from V and 3 from J, leaving 17 bases between them. The CDR3 sequence is CASSPPGGALYEQYF. In DNA form, the CDR3 reads TGTGCCAGCAGCCCACCGGGTGGGGCTCTCTACGAGCAGTACTTC.

This clone was counted at least ten times. The gene calls are TRBV3-1 and TRBJ1-1; D is possibly TRBD1 (6 bases). Germline CDR1 LGHDT, CDR2 YNNKEL (reference sequence). The length of the CDR3 is 14 residues. V lost 5 bases, J lost 1 base, and 11 bases lay in between. The CDR3 here is CASSGRGGNTEAFF. The DNA of the CDR3 is TGTGCCAGCAGCGGCCGAGGGGGGAACACTGAAGCTTTCTTT.

This clone was seen many times. Other nucleotide sequences from this sample produce the same CDR3. The chain couples TRBV19 to TRBJ1-2; unclear D gene. CDR1 is LNHDA, CDR2 SQIVND, per germline (reference sequence). The length of the CDR3 is 15 residues. The V end lost 7 bases, the J end lost 6 bases, and 21 bases lay between the germline ends. The CDR3 sequence is CASINTATDRDGYTF. The DNA for the CDR3 is TGTGCCAGTATCAACACGGCCACAGATCGCGATGGCTACACCTTC.

In its sample, this clone was seen a few times. CDR3 sequence reads: CASSELAGGWDEQFF. Here the CDR3 DNA reads TGTGCCAGCAGTGAACTAGCGGGAGGGTGGGATGAGCAGTTCTTC. The gene calls are TRBV6-1 and TRBJ2-1, with 12 bases identical to TRBD2. V gave up 2 bases and J gave up 8 bases; unmatched junction bases: 4. The CDR3 covers 15 residues. Germline assignment: CDR1 MNHNS and CDR2 SASEGT.

Sample share makes this clone medium-sized. The rearrangement links TRBV20-1 to TRBJ1-1; D is ambiguous. CDR1 and CDR2 from the germline V gene are DFQATT and SNEGSKA (reference sequence). The length of the CDR3 is 10 residues. The CDR3 is CSATGTEAFF. CDR3 DNA: TGCAGCGCAACCGGGACTGAAGCTTTCTTT.

This clone qualifies as medium-sized. The chain links TRBV24-1 to TRBJ2-1; D possibly uses TRBD1 or TRBD2 (5 bases each). The CDR3 extends over 12 amino acids. CDR1 and CDR2 from the germline V gene are KGHDR and SFDVKD. V dropped 9 bases and J dropped 1 base, with 6 bases sitting between them. DNA of the CDR3: TGTGCCACCGGGGGTTCCTACAATGAGCAGTTCTTC. This codes for CATGGSYNEQFF.